The T cell receptor beta chain under discussion was sequenced for a study of Ad26.COV2.S vaccination and SARS-CoV-2 variants. About the research overall: Ad26.COV2.S was injected intramuscularly once or twice, 56 days apart.

The treatment is: 19 received Ad26.COV2.S at low or high dose, single or two shots; about 5 received placebo; per-sample allocation not given. Sampling was done on day 63 after the first vaccine or placebo injection. V lost 5 bases and J lost 6, with 13 bases in between. This CDR3 is 13 amino acids long. Germline V gene data show CDR1 as MNHGY and CDR2 as SAAAGT. Data came from immunoSEQ multiplex PCR; TCRdb stores just in-frame clones and leaves some out. Found here are approximately 360,000 clones, 83% of them singletons; the top ten hold around 7.3%. The specimen comprised peripheral blood, sampled in a trial of Ad26.COV2.S vaccine versus placebo. The TCR sequence derives from a person aged 18-60 years who received the Ad26.COV2.S COVID-19 vaccine or a placebo. This chain connects TRBV6-8 to TRBJ1-2; D is ambiguous. CDR3 coding DNA: TGTGCCAGCAGTACGAGGGAGGATAATGGCTACACCTTC. Residues: CASSTREDNGYTF.